The clone carrying this T cell receptor (beta chain) has ten or more counts. What it recognizes is unknown. A universal primer site was added by template switching, and unique molecular identifiers were carried by the cDNA. Via MiXCR, TCRdb re-called the 5' RACE reads, giving one row per CDR3 protein. The profile shows about 340,000 distinct CDR3 sequences, 8.5% to 10% of them singletons. The sample is drawn from a study of identical twins. Overall study results and limits: Twins' surplus sharing was weaker for beta out-of-frame sequences. There was an excess of low generation probability in the out-of-frame alpha sequences that twins shared.

Germline V gives CDR1 MNHEY, CDR2 SVGAGI. The length of the CDR3 is 14 residues. V was pared by 6 bases and J by 4 bases, with 15 bases between. Healthy Caucasian individuals made up all the donors. The chain recombines TRBV6-5 with TRBJ2-5; D possibly corresponds to TRBD1 (5 bases). Sequenced: naive T cells sorted from blood. This clonotype was obtained from a woman in her 50s in good health. The CDR3 here is CASSWIDRRETQYF. The CDR3 DNA reads TGTGCCAGCAGCTGGATTGACAGAAGAGAGACCCAGTACTTC.